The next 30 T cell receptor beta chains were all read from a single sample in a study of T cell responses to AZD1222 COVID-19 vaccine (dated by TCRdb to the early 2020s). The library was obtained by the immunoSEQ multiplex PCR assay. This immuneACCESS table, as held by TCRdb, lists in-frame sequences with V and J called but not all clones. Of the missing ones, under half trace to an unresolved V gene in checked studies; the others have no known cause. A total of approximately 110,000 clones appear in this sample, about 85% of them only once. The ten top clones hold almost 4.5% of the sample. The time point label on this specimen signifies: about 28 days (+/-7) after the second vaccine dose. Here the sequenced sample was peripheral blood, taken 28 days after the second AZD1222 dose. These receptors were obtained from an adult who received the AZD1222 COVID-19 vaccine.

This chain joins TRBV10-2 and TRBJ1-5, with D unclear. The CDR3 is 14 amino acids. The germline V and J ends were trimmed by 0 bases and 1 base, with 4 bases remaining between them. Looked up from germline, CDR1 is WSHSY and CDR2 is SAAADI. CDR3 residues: CASSESTSNQPQHF. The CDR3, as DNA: TGCGCCAGCAGTGAGTCGACCAGCAATCAGCCCCAGCATTTT.

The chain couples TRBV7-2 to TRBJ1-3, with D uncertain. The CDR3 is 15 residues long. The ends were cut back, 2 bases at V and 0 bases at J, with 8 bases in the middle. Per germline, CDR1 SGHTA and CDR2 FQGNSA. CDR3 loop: CASSLMPLSGNTIYF. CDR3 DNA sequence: TGTGCCAGCAGCTTAATGCCCCTCTCTGGAAACACCATATATTTT.

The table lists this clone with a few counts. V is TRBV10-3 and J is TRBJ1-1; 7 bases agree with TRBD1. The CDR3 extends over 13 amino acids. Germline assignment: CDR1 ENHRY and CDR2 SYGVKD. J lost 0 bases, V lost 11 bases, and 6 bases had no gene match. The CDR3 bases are TGTGCCGCATCAGGGGGGATGAACACTGAAGCTTTCTTT. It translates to CAASGGMNTEAFF.

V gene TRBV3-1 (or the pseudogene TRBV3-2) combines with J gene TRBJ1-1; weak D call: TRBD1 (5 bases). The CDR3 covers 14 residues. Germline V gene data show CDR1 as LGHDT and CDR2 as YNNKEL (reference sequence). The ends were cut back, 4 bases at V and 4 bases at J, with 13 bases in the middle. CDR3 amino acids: CASSPVGGGTEAFF. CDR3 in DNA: TGTGCCAGCAGCCCAGTGGGGGGGGGCACTGAAGCTTTCTTT.

The DNA for the CDR3 is TGTGCCAGCAGTCCGGCCGGGGCAGGGGGGAAGGACACAGATACGCAGTATTTT. Its protein product is CASSPAGAGGKDTDTQYF. The J gene is TRBJ2-3, the V gene TRBV6-6; maybe TRBD1 (7 bases). V gave up 5 bases and J gave up 2 bases, with 23 bases separating them. The CDR3 consists of 18 residues. Germline V lookup: CDR1 MNHNY, CDR2 SVGAGI (reference sequence).

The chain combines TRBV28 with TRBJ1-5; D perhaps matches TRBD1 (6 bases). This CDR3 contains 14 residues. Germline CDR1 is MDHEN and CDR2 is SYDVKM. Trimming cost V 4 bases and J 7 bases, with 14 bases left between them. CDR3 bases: TGTGCCAGCAGTTCGGTAACAGGGAGACAGCCCCAGCATTTT. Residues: CASSSVTGRQPQHF.

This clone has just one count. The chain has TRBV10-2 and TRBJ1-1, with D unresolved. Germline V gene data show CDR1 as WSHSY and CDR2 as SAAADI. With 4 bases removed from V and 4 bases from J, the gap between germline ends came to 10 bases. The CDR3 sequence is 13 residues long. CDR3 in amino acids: CASSGQSGTEAFF. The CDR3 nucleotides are TGCGCCAGCAGTGGGCAGTCGGGCACTGAAGCTTTCTTT.

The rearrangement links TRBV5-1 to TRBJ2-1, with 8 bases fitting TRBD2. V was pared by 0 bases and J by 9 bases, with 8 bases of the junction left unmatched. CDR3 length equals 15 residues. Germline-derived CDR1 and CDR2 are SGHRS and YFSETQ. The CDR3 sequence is CASSLASGTRGEQFF. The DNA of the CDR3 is TGCGCCAGCAGCTTGGCCTCTGGGACTAGGGGTGAGCAGTTCTTC.

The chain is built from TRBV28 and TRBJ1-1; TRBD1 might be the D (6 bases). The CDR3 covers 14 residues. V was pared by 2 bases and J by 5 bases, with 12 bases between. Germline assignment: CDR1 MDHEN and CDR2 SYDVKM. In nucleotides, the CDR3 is TGTGCCAGCAGTTTAGTTCGGGGGCAAACTGAAGCTTTCTTT. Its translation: CASSLVRGQTEAFF.

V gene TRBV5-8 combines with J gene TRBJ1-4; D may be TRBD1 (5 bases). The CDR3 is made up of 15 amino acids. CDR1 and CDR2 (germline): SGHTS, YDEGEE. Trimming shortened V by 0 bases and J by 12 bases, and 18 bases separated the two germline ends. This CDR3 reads CASSLGVRDQSELFF. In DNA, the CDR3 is TGTGCCAGCAGCTTGGGTGTGAGGGACCAGTCGGAACTGTTTTTT.

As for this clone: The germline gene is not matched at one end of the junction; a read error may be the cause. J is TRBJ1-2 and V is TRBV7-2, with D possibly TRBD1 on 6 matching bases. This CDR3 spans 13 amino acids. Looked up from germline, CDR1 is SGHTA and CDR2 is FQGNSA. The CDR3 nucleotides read TGTGCCAGCAGCTTAGACACAGGGCTCGGCTCCACCTTC. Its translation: CASSLDTGLGSTF.

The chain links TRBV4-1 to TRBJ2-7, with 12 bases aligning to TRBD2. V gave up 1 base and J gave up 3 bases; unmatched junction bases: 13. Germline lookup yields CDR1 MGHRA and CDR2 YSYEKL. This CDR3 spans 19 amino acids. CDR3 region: CASSQASSGGAVSIYEQYF. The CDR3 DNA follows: TGCGCCAGCAGCCAAGCGTCTAGCGGGGGGGCCGTCTCAATCTACGAGCAGTACTTC.

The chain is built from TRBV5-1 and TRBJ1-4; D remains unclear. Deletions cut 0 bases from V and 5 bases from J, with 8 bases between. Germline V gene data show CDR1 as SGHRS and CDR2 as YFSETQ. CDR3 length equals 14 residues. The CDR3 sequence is CASSLEPENEKLFF. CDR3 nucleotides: TGCGCCAGCAGCTTGGAACCGGAAAATGAAAAACTGTTTTTT.

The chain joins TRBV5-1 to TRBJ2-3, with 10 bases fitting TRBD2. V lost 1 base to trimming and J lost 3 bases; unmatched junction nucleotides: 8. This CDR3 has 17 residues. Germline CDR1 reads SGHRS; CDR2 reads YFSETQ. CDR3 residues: CASSLQGLAGVTDTQYF. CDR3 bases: TGCGCCAGCAGCTTGCAAGGTCTAGCGGGGGTGACAGATACGCAGTATTTT.

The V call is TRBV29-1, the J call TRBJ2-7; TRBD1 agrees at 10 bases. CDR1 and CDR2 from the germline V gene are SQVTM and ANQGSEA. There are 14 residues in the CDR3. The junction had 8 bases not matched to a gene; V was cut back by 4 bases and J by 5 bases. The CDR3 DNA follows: TGCAGCGTTGGGGTCGGGGACAGGGGCCACGAGCAGTACTTC. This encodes CSVGVGDRGHEQYF.

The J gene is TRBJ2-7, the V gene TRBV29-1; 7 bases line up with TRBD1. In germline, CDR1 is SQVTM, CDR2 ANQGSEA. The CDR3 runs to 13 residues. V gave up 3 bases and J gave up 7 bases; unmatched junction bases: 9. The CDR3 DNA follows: TGCAGCGTTGAGAGGGGACAGAGTGGGGAGCAGTACTTC. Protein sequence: CSVERGQSGEQYF.

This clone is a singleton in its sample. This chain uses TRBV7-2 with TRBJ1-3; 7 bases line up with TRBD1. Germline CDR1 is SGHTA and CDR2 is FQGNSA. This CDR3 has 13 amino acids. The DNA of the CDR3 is TGTGCTACCCAGGGGGTGGGGGGAAACACCATATATTTT. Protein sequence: CATQGVGGNTIYF.

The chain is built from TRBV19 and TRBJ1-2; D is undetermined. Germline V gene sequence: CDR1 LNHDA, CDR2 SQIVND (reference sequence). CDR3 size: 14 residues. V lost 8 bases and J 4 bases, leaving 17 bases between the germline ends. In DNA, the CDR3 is TGTGCCAGTCGACTCGAGGGTTGGATCTATGGCTACACCTTC. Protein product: CASRLEGWIYGYTF.

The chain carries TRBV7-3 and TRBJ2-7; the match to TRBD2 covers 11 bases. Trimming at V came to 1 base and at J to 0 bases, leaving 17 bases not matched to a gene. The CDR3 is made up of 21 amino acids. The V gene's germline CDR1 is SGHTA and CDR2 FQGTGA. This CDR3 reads CASSLIRRSSSGGPSSYEQYF. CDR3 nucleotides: TGTGCCAGCAGCTTAATTCGTCGGTCGTCTAGCGGGGGGCCAAGCTCCTACGAGCAGTACTTC.

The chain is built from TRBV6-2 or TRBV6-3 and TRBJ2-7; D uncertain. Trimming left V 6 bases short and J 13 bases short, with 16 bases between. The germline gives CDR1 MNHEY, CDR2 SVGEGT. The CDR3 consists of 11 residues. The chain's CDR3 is CASSPGPKDYF. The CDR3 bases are TGTGCCAGCAGCCCGGGTCCTAAAGATTACTTC.

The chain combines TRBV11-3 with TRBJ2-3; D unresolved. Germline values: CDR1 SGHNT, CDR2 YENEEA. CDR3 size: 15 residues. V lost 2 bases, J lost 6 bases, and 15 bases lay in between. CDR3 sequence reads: CASSLTGSSGDTQYF. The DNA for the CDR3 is TGTGCCAGCAGCTTAACGGGTTCTTCCGGGGATACGCAGTATTTT.

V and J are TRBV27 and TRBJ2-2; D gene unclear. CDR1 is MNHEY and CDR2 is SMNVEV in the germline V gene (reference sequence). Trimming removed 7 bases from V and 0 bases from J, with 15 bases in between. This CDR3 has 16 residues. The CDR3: CASTPIWRSNTGELFF. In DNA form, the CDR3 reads TGTGCCAGCACGCCCATTTGGCGATCGAACACCGGGGAGCTGTTTTTT.

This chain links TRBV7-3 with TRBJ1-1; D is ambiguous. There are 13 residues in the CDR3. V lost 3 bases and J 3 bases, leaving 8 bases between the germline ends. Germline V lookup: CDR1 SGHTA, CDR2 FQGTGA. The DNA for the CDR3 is TGTGCCAGCAGCTTTCTTGGGGACACTGAAGCTTTCTTT. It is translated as CASSFLGDTEAFF.

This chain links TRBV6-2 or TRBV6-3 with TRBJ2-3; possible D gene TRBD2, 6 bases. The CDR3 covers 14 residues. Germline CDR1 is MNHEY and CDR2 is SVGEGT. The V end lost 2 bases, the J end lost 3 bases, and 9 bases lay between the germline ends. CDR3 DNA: TGTGCCAGCAGTTACGGGGGGATGACAGATACGCAGTATTTT. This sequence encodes CASSYGGMTDTQYF.

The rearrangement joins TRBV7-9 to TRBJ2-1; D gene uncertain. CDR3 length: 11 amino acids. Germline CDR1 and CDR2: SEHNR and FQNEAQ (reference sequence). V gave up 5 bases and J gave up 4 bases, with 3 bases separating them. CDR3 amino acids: CASSTYNEQFF. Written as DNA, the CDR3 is TGTGCCAGCAGCACATACAATGAGCAGTTCTTC.

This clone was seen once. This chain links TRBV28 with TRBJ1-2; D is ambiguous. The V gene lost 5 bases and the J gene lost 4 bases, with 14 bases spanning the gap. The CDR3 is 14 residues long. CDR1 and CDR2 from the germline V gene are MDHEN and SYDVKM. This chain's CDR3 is CASSVAPPGYGYTF. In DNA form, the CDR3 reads TGTGCCAGCAGTGTCGCGCCGCCCGGCTATGGCTACACCTTC.

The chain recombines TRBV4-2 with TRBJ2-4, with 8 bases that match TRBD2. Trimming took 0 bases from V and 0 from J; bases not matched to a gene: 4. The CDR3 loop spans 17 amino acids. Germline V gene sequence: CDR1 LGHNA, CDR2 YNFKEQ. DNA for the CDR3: TGTGCCAGCAGCCAAGAAGGCGGGGGGATAGCCAAAAACATTCAGTACTTC. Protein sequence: CASSQEGGGIAKNIQYF.

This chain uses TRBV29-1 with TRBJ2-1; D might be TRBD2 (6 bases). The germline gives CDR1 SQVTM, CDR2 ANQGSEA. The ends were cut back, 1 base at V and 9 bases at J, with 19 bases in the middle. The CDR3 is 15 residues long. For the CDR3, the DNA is TGCAGCGTTGAAGGCTGGGGCGGGGTTCCGGGTGAGCAGTTCTTC. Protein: CSVEGWGGVPGEQFF.

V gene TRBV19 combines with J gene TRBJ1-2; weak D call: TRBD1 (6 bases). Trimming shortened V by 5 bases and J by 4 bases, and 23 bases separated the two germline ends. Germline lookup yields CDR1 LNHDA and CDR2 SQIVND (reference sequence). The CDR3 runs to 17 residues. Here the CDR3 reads CASSPTRQEPSLYGYTF. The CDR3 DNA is TGTGCCAGTAGTCCGACCCGACAGGAACCCTCCCTCTATGGCTACACCTTC.

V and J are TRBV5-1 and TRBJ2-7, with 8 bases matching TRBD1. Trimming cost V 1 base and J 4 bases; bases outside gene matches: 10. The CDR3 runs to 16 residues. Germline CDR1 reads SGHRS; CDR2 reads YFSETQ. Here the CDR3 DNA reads TGCGCCAGCAGCTTGACCCCGACCCGGGACAGGTACGAGCAGTACTTC. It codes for CASSLTPTRDRYEQYF.